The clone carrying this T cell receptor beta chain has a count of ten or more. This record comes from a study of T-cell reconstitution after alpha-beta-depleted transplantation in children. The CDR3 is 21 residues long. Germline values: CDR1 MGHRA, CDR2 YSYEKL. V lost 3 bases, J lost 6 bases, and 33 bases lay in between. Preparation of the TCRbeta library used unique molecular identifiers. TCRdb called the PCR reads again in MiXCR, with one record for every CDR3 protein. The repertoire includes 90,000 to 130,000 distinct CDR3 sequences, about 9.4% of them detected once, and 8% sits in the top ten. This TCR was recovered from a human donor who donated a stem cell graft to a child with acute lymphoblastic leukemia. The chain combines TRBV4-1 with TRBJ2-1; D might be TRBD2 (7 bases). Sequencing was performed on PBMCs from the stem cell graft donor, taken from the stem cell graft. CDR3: CASSHTNTGIGGREPGNEQFF. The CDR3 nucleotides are TGCGCCAGCAGCCACACAAATACCGGGATAGGGGGGCGGGAGCCTGGCAATGAGCAGTTCTTC.